What follows are 10 T cell receptor beta chains derived from one specimen sequenced in a study of glioma-infiltrating T cells. TCR alpha and beta CDR3 regions were amplified from RNA using iRepertoire nested multiplex PCR. TCRdb fed the multiplex PCR reads into MiXCR, producing one record per CDR3 protein. The table lists 300,000 to 450,000 distinct CDR3 sequences, around 38% of them singletons. The specimen was glioma tissue, nonneoplastic brain tissue, or PBMCs (not recorded which). Source of these receptors: a human donor with low-grade glioma or glioblastoma, undergoing nonglioma brain surgery, or in good health (not recorded which).

This clonotype was recorded at least ten times. J is TRBJ2-7 and V is TRBV6-5; no reliable D call. V lost 4 bases and J lost 7, with 8 bases in between. Germline lookup yields CDR1 MNHEY and CDR2 SVGAGI. CDR3 length equals 11 residues. The CDR3 is CASSSLREQYF. CDR3 nucleotide sequence: TGTGCCAGCAGTTCTCTGAGGGAGCAGTACTTC.

This chain joins TRBV6-1 and TRBJ2-7; 7 bases are shared with TRBD2. Germline CDR1 is MNHNS and CDR2 is SASEGT. The CDR3 runs to 15 residues. Unmatched junction bases numbered 10, after V lost 6 bases and J lost 2 bases. The CDR3 bases are TGTGCCAGCAGGCGCTCCGGGACTATCCCCTACGAGCAGTACTTC. It translates to CASRRSGTIPYEQYF.

This clonotype was counted a few times. V gene TRBV7-8 combines with J gene TRBJ2-3; weak D call: TRBD2 (6 bases). The germline V gene encodes CDR1 SGHVS and CDR2 FQNEAQ. This CDR3 is 15 amino acids long. V was shortened by 5 bases and J by 3 bases, with 15 bases between the two germline ends. CDR3 in DNA: TGTGCCAGCAGCCGCGGGGTAGTAGGAACAGATACGCAGTATTTT. This encodes CASSRGVVGTDTQYF. The full variable domain, with the rest looked up from reference TRBV7-8 and TRBJ2-3, is GAGVSQSPRYKVAKRGQDVALRCDPISGHVSLFWYQQALGQGPEFLTYFQNEAQLDKSGLPSDRFFAERPEGSVSTLKIQRTQQEDSAVYLCASSRGVVGTDTQYFGPGTRLTVL.

The chain recombines TRBV6-2 or TRBV6-3 with TRBJ2-2; TRBD1 aligns across 9 bases. Per germline, CDR1 MNHEY and CDR2 SVGEGT. The CDR3 runs 16 residues. Trimming removed 5 bases from V and 5 bases from J; junction bases left unmatched: 9. DNA of the CDR3: TGTGCCAGCAGTGTCCGGGACAGGGCCGGGACCGGGGAGCTGTTTTTT. Protein product: CASSVRDRAGTGELFF.

V usage is TRBV20-1 and J usage is TRBJ2-3, with D hard to call. Germline V CDR1 and CDR2: DFQATT, SNEGSKA (reference sequence). The CDR3 sequence is 12 residues long. V was clipped by 5 bases and J by 6 bases, with 12 bases between them. The DNA of the CDR3 is TGCAGTGCTCCTCGAGCTGGGGATACGCAGTATTTT. This sequence encodes CSAPRAGDTQYF.

This chain joins TRBV7-8 and TRBJ2-1, with unresolved D. Trimming pared 1 base from V and 0 bases from J, leaving 10 bases between. The germline V gene has CDR1 SGHVS and CDR2 FQNEAQ. The CDR3 consists of 16 residues. The CDR3 bases are TGTGCCAGCAGCTTAGAGCCCAGTGGCTCCTACAATGAGCAGTTCTTC. Residues: CASSLEPSGSYNEQFF.

This clonotype was found many times. The CDR3 DNA follows: TGCGCCAGCAGCCAAGTAACAACAGGGACTGAGCAGTTCTTC. It is translated as CASSQVTTGTEQFF. V usage is TRBV4-3 and J usage is TRBJ2-1; weak D call: TRBD1 (6 bases). The CDR3 totals 14 residues. Germline V gives CDR1 LGHNA, CDR2 YSLEER. Trimming left V 1 base short and J 9 bases short, with 13 bases between.

This clonotype appeared a single time. An end of the junction differs from the germline gene, which may be a read error. The chain recombines TRBV10-3 with TRBJ2-5, with D perhaps TRBD1 or TRBD2 (6 bases each). Germline CDR1 and CDR2: ENHRY and SYGVKD. The CDR3 is 12 amino acids. CDR3 nucleotides: TGTGCCACCCAGGGGTCGGGGGAGACCCTGTACTTC. Its protein product is CATQGSGETLYF.

In its sample, this clonotype was seen many times. This chain uses TRBV15 with TRBJ1-4; D is uncertain. The length of the CDR3 is 18 residues. Germline loops: CDR1 LNHNV, CDR2 YYDKDF (reference sequence). Trimming removed 1 base from V and 8 bases from J, with 23 bases in between. Here the CDR3 DNA reads TGTGCCACCAGCAGAGCCGGGCTCCTTGGATTCCTTTACGAAAAACTGTTTTTT. As protein: CATSRAGLLGFLYEKLFF. Looking up the rest from reference TRBV15 and TRBJ1-4 gives the full variable domain: DAMVIQNPRYQVTQFGKPVTLSCSQTLNHNVMYWYQQKSSQAPKLLFHYYDKDFNNEADTPDNFQSRRPNTSFCFLDIRSPGLGDTAMYLCATSRAGLLGFLYEKLFFGSGTQLSVL.

On this clonotype itself: It may be a read error: a sequence one base away is much more abundant. The V call is TRBV28, the J call TRBJ2-2; 8 positions agree with TRBD1. There are 14 residues in the CDR3. V dropped 7 bases and J dropped 5; count of bases not matched to a gene: 6. Germline CDR1 and CDR2: MDHEN and SYDVKM. CDR3 in DNA: TGTGCCAGCATCCGGGACAGGAGAACCGGGGAGCTGTTTTTT. Translated: CASIRDRRTGELFF.